Listed here are 18 T cell receptor beta chains from one sample, sequenced in a study of T cells after yellow fever vaccination. One entry per CDR3 protein, called by TCRdb with MiXCR from the 5' RACE reads. The sample has about 580,000 distinct CDR3 sequences, 17% seen once. Sequencing was performed on PBMCs, taken 4 to 6 days after the first yellow fever vaccination. The source is a man younger than 30 who received the YFV17D yellow fever vaccine.

This clonotype was counted between two and nine times. The CDR3 loop is CATSRDVQSNEQFF. The CDR3 DNA is TGTGCCACCAGCAGAGATGTACAGTCCAATGAGCAGTTCTTC. The chain employs TRBV15 and TRBJ2-1; D gene ambiguous. The V end was cut by 0 bases, the J end by 6 bases, with 9 bases between. The germline gives CDR1 LNHNV, CDR2 YYDKDF (reference sequence). The CDR3 has 14 residues. The entire variable domain, with the rest obtained from reference TRBV15 and TRBJ2-1, is as follows: DAMVIQNPRYQVTQFGKPVTLSCSQTLNHNVMYWYQQKSSQAPKLLFHYYDKDFNNEADTPDNFQSRRPNTSFCFLDIRSPGLGDTAMYLCATSRDVQSNEQFFGPGTRLTVL.

The chain couples TRBV7-2 to TRBJ2-5, with D perhaps matching TRBD1 or TRBD2 (6 bases each). The CDR3 has 14 amino acids. The germline gives CDR1 SGHTA, CDR2 FQGNSA. V gave up 0 bases and J gave up 12 bases, with 17 bases separating them. The CDR3 nucleotides read TGTGCCAGCAGCTTAGCGATGACTAGTCAGGGGAAGTACTTC. This gives the protein CASSLAMTSQGKYF.

The chain joins TRBV20-1 to TRBJ2-5; D not certain. The CDR3 contains 12 residues. Germline V gene sequence: CDR1 DFQATT, CDR2 SNEGSKA (reference sequence). V lost 6 bases, J lost 3 bases, and 11 bases lay in between. CDR3 sequence reads: CSASAPKETQYF. The DNA for the CDR3 is TGCAGTGCATCAGCCCCTAAAGAGACCCAGTACTTC.

The genes are TRBV29-1 and TRBJ1-2, with D possibly being TRBD1 (6 bases). The CDR3 runs to 13 residues. V lost 6 bases and J lost 7, with 18 bases in between. The germline V gene encodes CDR1 SQVTM and CDR2 ANQGSEA. The chain's CDR3 is CSVDAQGRSGYTF. The CDR3 DNA reads TGCAGCGTCGATGCACAGGGTCGCAGTGGCTACACCTTC.

V usage is TRBV4-2 and J usage is TRBJ2-1; 9 nucleotides line up with TRBD1. The CDR3 spans 18 residues. Germline CDR1 reads LGHNA; CDR2 reads YNFKEQ. J lost 8 bases, V lost 4 bases, and 18 bases had no gene match. As DNA, the CDR3 is TGTGCCAGCAGCCCATCTCTCCAACCGGGACAGGGTATGGATGAGCAGTTCTTC. Encoded protein: CASSPSLQPGQGMDEQFF.

The chain employs TRBV5-4 and TRBJ2-2, with TRBD2 as a possible D gene (6 bases). CDR3 length: 17 residues. The ends were cut back, 4 bases at V and 1 base at J, with 17 bases in the middle. Germline V lookup: CDR1 SGHNT, CDR2 YYREEE (reference sequence). The CDR3 loop is CASSPQEGLMNTGELFF. CDR3 DNA: TGTGCCAGCAGCCCTCAGGAGGGCTTAATGAACACCGGGGAGCTGTTTTTT.

CDR3 nucleotides: TGTGCCAGCAGCCAAGATAGGGGAGGCGAGCAGTACGTC. Encoded protein: CASSQDRGGEQYV. J is TRBJ2-7 and V is TRBV3-1; D is perhaps TRBD2 (6 bases). Deletions cut 0 bases from V and 6 bases from J, with 9 bases between. Germline V gene data show CDR1 as LGHDT and CDR2 as YNNKEL (reference sequence). The length of the CDR3 is 13 residues.

This clonotype has only a few counts. This chain uses TRBV18 with TRBJ1-2; 7 bases map to TRBD1. CDR1 KGHSH and CDR2 LQKENI come from the germline V gene. Unmatched junction bases numbered 7, after V lost 3 bases and J lost 6 bases. The CDR3 consists of 14 residues. CDR3 in amino acids: CASSPTGKGDGYTF. The CDR3 DNA reads TGTGCCAGCTCACCGACAGGGAAGGGCGATGGCTACACCTTC.

This clonotype was seen more than once but under ten times. The V call is TRBV4-3, the J call TRBJ1-6; D remains ambiguous. Trimming removed 2 bases from V and 7 bases from J, with 12 bases in between. Germline values: CDR1 LGHNA, CDR2 YSLEER. The CDR3 length is 15 residues. The CDR3 loop reads CASSQFKPPNSPLHF. CDR3 DNA sequence: TGCGCCAGCAGCCAATTCAAGCCCCCAAATTCACCCCTCCACTTT.

J is TRBJ1-4 and V is TRBV10-3; possible D gene TRBD1, 6 bases. The CDR3 is 12 residues long. Germline loops: CDR1 ENHRY, CDR2 SYGVKD. The ends were cut back, 9 bases at V and 7 bases at J, with 12 bases in the middle. The CDR3 here is CAISDRTEKLFF. The CDR3 region has the DNA TGTGCCATTTCCGACAGGACTGAAAAACTGTTTTTT.

This chain uses TRBV7-2 with TRBJ2-3; 7 bases match TRBD2. The CDR3 consists of 15 residues. Trimming at V came to 3 bases and at J to 6 bases, leaving 9 bases not matched to a gene. Germline values: CDR1 SGHTA, CDR2 FQGNSA. Here the CDR3 reads CASSFVAGPRDTQYF. CDR3 nucleotides: TGTGCCAGCAGCTTCGTAGCGGGTCCGAGGGATACGCAGTATTTT.

In this sample, this clonotype turned up many times. This chain connects TRBV7-9 to TRBJ2-7; D is possibly TRBD2 (5 bases). V lost 5 bases and J lost 0, with 11 bases in between. The CDR3 is made up of 14 amino acids. In germline, CDR1 is SEHNR, CDR2 FQNEAQ (reference sequence). In DNA, the CDR3 is TGTGCCAGCAGCCCCTCGAGCGGCTCCTACGAGCAGTACTTC. The encoded protein is CASSPSSGSYEQYF.

In this sample, this clonotype turned up a few times. CDR3 amino acids: CSARDFEGLADTQYF. CDR3 coding DNA: TGCAGTGCTAGAGATTTCGAGGGGTTGGCAGATACGCAGTATTTT. V and J are TRBV20-1 and TRBJ2-3; the D gene could be TRBD1 or TRBD2 (5 bases each). There are 15 residues in the CDR3. V lost 0 bases to trimming and J lost 4 bases, with 14 bases between them. Germline V gives CDR1 DFQATT, CDR2 SNEGSKA (reference sequence).

This rearrangement joins TRBV7-2 to TRBJ1-2; TRBD1 agrees at 8 bases. The CDR3 extends over 15 amino acids. Looked up from germline, CDR1 is SGHTA and CDR2 is FQGNSA. Losses at the gene ends were 4 bases for V and 0 bases for J; bases not matched to a gene: 4. CDR3 protein: CASSYQGAANYGYTF. CDR3 nucleotides: TGTGCCAGCAGCTATCAGGGGGCCGCTAACTATGGCTACACCTTC.

The CDR3 DNA is TGTGCCAGCAGTTATTCGGGTCTTGTCAATGAGCAGTTCTTC. Translated: CASSYSGLVNEQFF. The J gene is TRBJ2-1, the V gene TRBV6-2 or TRBV6-3, with D hard to call. This CDR3 region has 14 residues. From germline, CDR1 is MNHEY and CDR2 SVGEGT. The ends were cut back, 3 bases at V and 6 bases at J, with 12 bases in the middle.

This chain joins TRBV19 and TRBJ2-2, with D possibly TRBD1 on 5 matching bases. Germline V gene data show CDR1 as LNHDA and CDR2 as SQIVND (reference sequence). V was trimmed by 11 bases and J by 6 bases, leaving 13 bases between them. The CDR3 runs 12 residues. CDR3 residues: CAAGQQAGELFF. CDR3 nucleotides: TGTGCCGCAGGGCAACAGGCCGGGGAGCTGTTTTTT. Variable domain in full (rest from reference TRBV19 and TRBJ2-2): DGGITQSPKYLFRKEGQNVTLSCEQNLNHDAMYWYRQDPGQGLRLIYYSQIVNDFQKGDIAEGYSVSREKKESFPLTVTSAQKNPTAFYLCAAGQQAGELFFGEGSRLTVL.

This clonotype has a handful of counts. This CDR3 is CASSLGLLPDTQYF. The CDR3 region has the DNA TGTGCCAGCAGCTTGGGCCTTTTGCCAGATACGCAGTATTTT. The chain employs TRBV13 and TRBJ2-3; D is undetermined. The CDR3 totals 14 residues. In germline, CDR1 is PRHDT, CDR2 FYEKMQ (reference sequence). With 3 bases removed from V and 4 bases from J, the gap between germline ends came to 11 bases.

J is TRBJ2-4 and V is TRBV4-3; D gene unclear. Trimming removed 1 base from V and 1 base from J, with 11 bases in between. The CDR3 runs to 16 residues. Looked up from germline, CDR1 is LGHNA and CDR2 is YSLEER. CDR3 amino acids: CASSQVLTVAKNIQYF. For the CDR3, the DNA is TGCGCCAGCAGCCAAGTGTTAACAGTTGCCAAAAACATTCAGTACTTC.